The clone carrying this TCR beta chain was observed at least ten times. The antigen is undetermined. These data originate in a study of T cell repertoires in cytomegalovirus infection. Study context: In the study, CMV epitopes included recently identified HLA-C-restricted and well-studied HLA-B-restricted ones. An indication of both CMV infection and matching HLA type came from public TCR beta signatures.

There are 13 residues in the CDR3. V lost 4 bases, J lost 8 bases, and 14 bases lay in between. Germline V gives CDR1 SGHTA, CDR2 FQGNSA. TCRdb itself ran the reads through MiXCR, one entry per CDR3 protein. The table lists around 900,000 distinct CDR3 sequences, about a third of them singletons, with about an eighth in the top ten. Study results and caveats: CMV-specific HLA-C-restricted TCR beta clonotypes dominated the ex vivo response. Summed frequency of shared TCR beta families picked out CMV carriers who also had the relevant HLA.

The sequence was obtained from a human donor in good health (CMV status not recorded). Some clones in this sample may be carry-over from other donors' samples. The chain couples TRBV7-2 to TRBJ1-1; D gene ambiguous. Specimen: cultured CD8+ T cells from PBMCs, collected from culture after CMV antigen stimulation. CDR3 bases: TGTGCCAGCAGCTCGGGCCCTTATCAGGAAGCTTTCTTT. Encoded protein: CASSSGPYQEAFF.